The 27 T cell receptor beta chains below all came from one sample that was sequenced in a study of CD8+ T cells in alopecia areata. The sample's treatment: oral pan-JAK inhibitor, 5-10 mg twice daily. RNA was extracted and reverse transcribed into cDNA as the sequencing template. TCRdb's table, derived via immunoSEQ multiplex PCR, lists solely in-frame clones and lacks some. The sample includes about 300,000 clones, 58% of them seen just once. The sequencing here drew on CD4+ T cells sorted from blood, taken at week 24, from a patient treated with tofacitinib. These receptors came from a human donor with alopecia areata.

The chain carries TRBV5-1 and TRBJ1-1, with D possibly TRBD1 on 6 matching bases. CDR3 length: 14 residues. CDR1 is SGHRS and CDR2 is YFSETQ in the germline V gene. V was pared by 6 bases and J by 3 bases, with 15 bases between. The CDR3 DNA follows: TGCGCCAGCACCACAGGGAATTTTGACACTGAAGCTTTCTTT. Translated, it gives CASTTGNFDTEAFF.

As DNA, the CDR3 is TGTGCCAGCAGCCGACAGGGGTTCACTGAAGCTTTCTTT. Its translation is CASSRQGFTEAFF. The V gene is TRBV7-9, the J gene TRBJ1-1; 8 positions agree with TRBD1. Germline V lookup: CDR1 SEHNR, CDR2 FQNEAQ (reference sequence). V shed 5 bases, J shed 4 bases, and the junction held 3 bases outside the gene matches. The CDR3 loop spans 13 amino acids.

The J gene is TRBJ2-3, the V gene TRBV5-1; 9 nucleotides agree with TRBD2. CDR1 is SGHRS, CDR2 YFSETQ, per germline. The CDR3 has 14 amino acids. V trimming: 0 bases; J trimming: 6 bases; junction bases outside the gene matches: 2. The CDR3 DNA is TGCGCCAGCAGCTTGGATCTAGCGGGGGATACGCAGTATTTT. Translated, it gives CASSLDLAGDTQYF.

The rearrangement joins TRBV11-1 to TRBJ1-4; tentatively, D is TRBD1 (5 bases). CDR3 size: 15 residues. Germline V gene lookup returns CDR1 SGHAT and CDR2 FQDESV (reference sequence). V was pared by 4 bases and J by 10 bases, with 19 bases between. The CDR3 DNA reads TGTGCCAGCAGCTCCAGGGACCAGATCGTTGGAAAACTGTTTTTT. It encodes CASSSRDQIVGKLFF.

As concerns this clone: Relative to the germline gene, one junction end is altered; a read error may explain this. This chain connects TRBV7-7 to TRBJ2-5, with D possibly matching TRBD1 (5 bases). CDR1 SSHAT and CDR2 FNYEAQ come from the germline V gene (reference sequence). CDR3 length: 14 amino acids. CDR3 DNA: TGTGCTAGCAGCCTCAACAGGTTCCAAGAGACCCAGTACTTC. Its translation is CASSLNRFQETQYF.

This clone was seen just once. V usage is TRBV5-1 and J usage is TRBJ1-3; D not certain. The germline V gene has CDR1 SGHRS and CDR2 YFSETQ. The CDR3 runs to 15 residues. Deletions cut 1 base from V and 0 bases from J, with 8 bases between. The CDR3 nucleotides are TGCGCCAGCAGCTTGACAGTCGCCTCTGGAAACACCATATATTTT. As protein: CASSLTVASGNTIYF.

This clone was counted a few times. V is TRBV29-1 and J is TRBJ1-1, with a tentative D call TRBD1 (6 bases). Trimming left V 7 bases short and J 1 base short, with 16 bases between. This CDR3 is 14 amino acids long. Germline V gene data show CDR1 as SQVTM and CDR2 as ANQGSEA. The CDR3 is CSAGGGSGNTEAFF. CDR3 sequence (DNA): TGCAGCGCTGGAGGGGGATCCGGGAACACTGAAGCTTTCTTT.

The chain joins TRBV7-6 to TRBJ2-2, with no clear D. Trimming took 3 bases from V and 5 from J, leaving 4 bases between them. There are 12 residues in the CDR3. CDR1 is SGHVS, CDR2 FNYEAQ, per germline. The CDR3 sequence: CASSFWTGELFF. CDR3 DNA: TGTGCCAGCAGCTTCTGGACCGGGGAGCTGTTTTTT.

The chain carries TRBV27 and TRBJ1-1; D unresolved. Trimming removed 4 bases at V and 1 base at J, with 13 bases between. Germline values: CDR1 MNHEY, CDR2 SMNVEV (reference sequence). The CDR3 covers 15 residues. CDR3 sequence reads: CASSYITPGNTEAFF. The DNA of the CDR3 is TGTGCCAGCAGTTACATAACCCCGGGGAACACTGAAGCTTTCTTT.

The V and J genes are TRBV29-1 and TRBJ1-2, with 10 positions matching TRBD1. The CDR3 has 12 amino acids. CDR1 SQVTM and CDR2 ANQGSEA come from the germline V gene. Trimming took 6 bases from V and 7 from J; bases not matched to a gene: 5. CDR3 nucleotides: TGCAGCGTGCTCCGGGACAGGGGTGGCTACACCTTC. This translates into CSVLRDRGGYTF. The variable domain in full, with the rest retrieved from reference TRBV29-1 and TRBJ1-2, is SAVISQKPSRDICQRGTSLTIQCQVDSQVTMMFWYRQQPGQSLTLIATANQGSEATYESGFVIDKFPISRPNLTFSTLTVSNMSPEDSSIYLCSVLRDRGGYTFGSGTRLTVV.

V and J are TRBV29-1 and TRBJ2-3; possibly TRBD1 for D (6 bases). V dropped 3 bases and J dropped 3 bases, with 16 bases sitting between them. This CDR3 is built from 15 residues. From germline, CDR1 is SQVTM and CDR2 ANQGSEA. The CDR3 region is CSVEPRDTSTDTQYF. The CDR3 DNA reads TGCAGCGTTGAGCCCCGGGACACCTCAACAGATACGCAGTATTTT.

The rearrangement uses TRBV30 and TRBJ2-6; D is uncertain. V was pared by 2 bases and J by 0 bases, with 11 bases between. The CDR3 has 16 amino acids. CDR1 and CDR2 (germline): GTSNPN, SVGIG (reference sequence). The CDR3 reads CAWSITLPSGANVLTF. CDR3 sequence (DNA): TGTGCCTGGAGTATTACTCTCCCCTCTGGGGCCAACGTCCTGACTTTC. Full variable domain (rest looked up from reference TRBV30 and TRBJ2-6): SQTIHQWPATLVQPVGSPLSLECTVEGTSNPNLYWYRQAAGRGLQLLFYSVGIGQISSEVPQNLSASRPQDRQFILSSKKLLLSDSGFYLCAWSITLPSGANVLTFGAGSRLTVL.

The CDR3 is CAWSVPYEQYF. DNA for the CDR3: TGTGCCTGGAGTGTACCTTACGAGCAGTACTTC. This chain uses TRBV30 with TRBJ2-7; unclear D gene. CDR3 length: 11 amino acids. Trimming shortened V by 0 bases and J by 4 bases, and 4 bases separated the two germline ends. Germline V CDR1 and CDR2: GTSNPN, SVGIG (reference sequence).

The chain carries TRBV5-1 and TRBJ1-6, with TRBD1 as a possible D gene (5 bases). V lost 6 bases to trimming and J lost 7 bases, with 17 bases between them. There are 15 residues in the CDR3. Germline V gene lookup returns CDR1 SGHRS and CDR2 YFSETQ. The CDR3 coding sequence is TGCGCCAGCAACTCTCAGGCAGGGCCGAATTCACCCCTCCACTTT. This translates into CASNSQAGPNSPLHF.

This clone was seen only a few times. V is TRBV5-6 and J is TRBJ1-1; 7 bases line up with TRBD1. The CDR3 contains 14 residues. Per germline, CDR1 SGHDT and CDR2 YYEEEE. V was pared by 5 bases and J by 0 bases, with 4 bases of the junction left unmatched. CDR3 region: CASSLTGMNTEAFF. The CDR3 region has the DNA TGTGCCAGCAGTTTGACAGGGATGAACACTGAAGCTTTCTTT.

Points on this clone: The same CDR3 arises from other DNA sequences in this sample as well. The CDR3 bases are TGTGCCAGCAGCTTAGCGGGGGGCAACACTGAAGCTTTCTTT. Residues: CASSLAGGNTEAFF. This rearrangement joins TRBV7-2 to TRBJ1-1; weak D call: TRBD1 (6 bases). This CDR3 comprises 14 residues. Germline V lookup: CDR1 SGHTA, CDR2 FQGNSA. V lost 0 bases and J lost 2, with 7 bases in between.

The chain recombines TRBV28 with TRBJ1-5; TRBD1 is a possible D gene (6 bases). Between the trimmed V and J ends, which lost 5 bases and 4 bases, there was a span of 21 bases. CDR1 and CDR2 from the germline V gene are MDHEN and SYDVKM. The CDR3 spans 17 residues. The CDR3 region has the DNA TGTGCCAGCAGTCCGATACCGCAGGGGATAAGTAATCAGCCCCAGCATTTT. Protein product: CASSPIPQGISNQPQHF.

The chain couples TRBV25-1 to TRBJ1-1; D is uncertain. Germline V gene data show CDR1 as MGHDK and CDR2 as SYGVNS. This CDR3 spans 13 amino acids. V lost 4 bases to trimming and J lost 1 base, with 7 bases between them. This CDR3 reads CASSGTANTEAFF. The CDR3 DNA is TGTGCCAGCAGTGGGACGGCGAACACTGAAGCTTTCTTT.

The V call is TRBV14, the J call TRBJ2-7, with unresolved D. The CDR3 has 10 amino acids. Trimming took 4 bases from V and 4 from J, leaving 2 bases between them. Germline-derived CDR1 and CDR2 are SGHDN and FVKESK. CDR3 residues: CASSPYEQYF. The CDR3 DNA reads TGTGCCAGCAGCCCATACGAGCAGTACTTC.

The chain employs TRBV5-1 and TRBJ1-1; D is undetermined. The CDR3 length is 14 residues. V lost 0 bases, J lost 3 bases, and 9 bases lay in between. Germline V CDR1 and CDR2: SGHRS, YFSETQ. DNA for the CDR3: TGCGCCAGCAGCTTGGCCGGTGGGGACACTGAAGCTTTCTTT. This codes for CASSLAGGDTEAFF.

The chain recombines TRBV10-3 with TRBJ1-2, with a weak D call TRBD1 (6 bases). Looked up from germline, CDR1 is ENHRY and CDR2 is SYGVKD. V lost 8 bases, J lost 0 bases, and 10 bases lay in between. CDR3 length: 13 amino acids. CDR3 amino acids: CAIEGEANYGYTF. CDR3 coding DNA: TGTGCCATCGAGGGGGAAGCTAACTATGGCTACACCTTC.

J is TRBJ1-5 and V is TRBV30, with D possibly TRBD1 on 5 matching bases. The CDR3 extends over 15 amino acids. Deletions cut 4 bases from V and 0 bases from J, with 13 bases between. Germline V lookup: CDR1 GTSNPN, CDR2 SVGIG (reference sequence). The CDR3 DNA sequence: TGTGCCTGGACCCGACAGTTCAATAGCAATCAGCCCCAGCATTTT. Translating it yields CAWTRQFNSNQPQHF.

This clone was detected a few times. The chain combines TRBV27 with TRBJ1-2; possibly TRBD1 for D (5 bases). Trimming removed 4 bases from V and 4 bases from J, with 16 bases in between. The CDR3 has 15 residues. The germline V gene has CDR1 MNHEY and CDR2 SMNVEV (reference sequence). CDR3 coding DNA: TGTGCCAGCAGTTCCTCGGGGAATAGGGGCTATGGCTACACCTTC. It specifies CASSSSGNRGYGYTF.

The rearrangement uses TRBV5-1 and TRBJ2-5; TRBD1 aligns across 9 bases. CDR1 and CDR2 from the germline V gene are SGHRS and YFSETQ. This CDR3 has 17 amino acids. The V segment lost 4 bases and the J segment 6 bases; nucleotides outside the gene matches: 16. In DNA form, the CDR3 reads TGCGCCAGCAGCCAGACCGGCTCCGGGACAGGGCGACAGACCCAGTACTTC. Protein: CASSQTGSGTGRQTQYF.

On this clone itself: This sample includes further DNA sequences coding for the same CDR3. The rearrangement links TRBV30 to TRBJ1-1; D is ambiguous. CDR1 GTSNPN and CDR2 SVGIG come from the germline V gene (reference sequence). The CDR3 runs 13 residues. Trimming removed 0 bases at V and 1 base at J, with 6 bases between. CDR3 residues: CAWSVDRNTEAFF. Written as DNA, the CDR3 is TGTGCCTGGAGTGTAGACCGGAACACTGAAGCTTTCTTT.

In this sample, this clone turned up a few times. The chain is built from TRBV28 and TRBJ1-6; D not certain. The CDR3 contains 16 residues. V was trimmed by 3 bases and J by 8 bases, leaving 17 bases between them. The germline CDR1 and CDR2 sequences are MDHEN and SYDVKM. CDR3 region: CASSFPLPGSDSPLHF. CDR3 nucleotides: TGTGCCAGCAGTTTCCCCCTTCCAGGTTCTGATTCACCCCTCCACTTT.

The DNA of the CDR3 is TGTGCCTGGAGTGTAGTCCCCTTGAACACTGAAGCTTTCTTT. This encodes CAWSVVPLNTEAFF. The chain is built from TRBV30 and TRBJ1-1, with D hard to call. Germline lookup yields CDR1 GTSNPN and CDR2 SVGIG (reference sequence). With 0 bases removed from V and 0 bases from J, the gap between germline ends came to 8 bases. The CDR3 has 14 residues. Filled out from reference TRBV30 and TRBJ1-1, the complete variable domain reads SQTIHQWPATLVQPVGSPLSLECTVEGTSNPNLYWYRQAAGRGLQLLFYSVGIGQISSEVPQNLSASRPQDRQFILSSKKLLLSDSGFYLCAWSVVPLNTEAFFGQGTRLTVV.